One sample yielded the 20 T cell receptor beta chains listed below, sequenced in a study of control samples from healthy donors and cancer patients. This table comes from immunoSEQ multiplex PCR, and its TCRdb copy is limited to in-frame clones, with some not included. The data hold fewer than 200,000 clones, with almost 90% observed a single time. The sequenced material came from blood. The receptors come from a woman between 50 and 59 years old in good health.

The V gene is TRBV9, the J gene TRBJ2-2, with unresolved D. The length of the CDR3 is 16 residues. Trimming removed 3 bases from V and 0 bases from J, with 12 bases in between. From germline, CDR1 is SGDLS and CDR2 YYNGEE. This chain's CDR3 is CASSAPSGANTGELFF. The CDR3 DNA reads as TGTGCCAGCAGCGCTCCTAGTGGGGCGAACACCGGGGAGCTGTTTTTT.

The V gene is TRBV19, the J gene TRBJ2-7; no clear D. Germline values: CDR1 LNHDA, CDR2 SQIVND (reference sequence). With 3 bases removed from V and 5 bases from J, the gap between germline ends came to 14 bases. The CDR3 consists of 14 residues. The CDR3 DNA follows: TGTGCCAGTAGTATTTTTGGTCAGCAAAACGAGCAGTACTTC. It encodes CASSIFGQQNEQYF.

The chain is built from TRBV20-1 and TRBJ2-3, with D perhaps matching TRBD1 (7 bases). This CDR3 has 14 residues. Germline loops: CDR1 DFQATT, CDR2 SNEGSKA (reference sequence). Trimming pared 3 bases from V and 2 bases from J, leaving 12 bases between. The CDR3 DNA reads TGCAGTGCTAGTCAGGGGGGATACACAGATACGCAGTATTTT. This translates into CSASQGGYTDTQYF.

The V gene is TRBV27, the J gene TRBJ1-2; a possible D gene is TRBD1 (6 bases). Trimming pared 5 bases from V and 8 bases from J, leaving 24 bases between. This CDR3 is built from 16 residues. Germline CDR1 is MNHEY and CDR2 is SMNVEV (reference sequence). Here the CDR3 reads CASSQRGQTPTGGYTF. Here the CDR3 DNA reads TGTGCCAGCAGTCAAAGGGGTCAGACCCCAACAGGGGGCTACACCTTC.

As DNA, the CDR3 is TGTGCCAGCAGCGCCTTACTAGCCACCAGCTCTGGAAACACCATATATTTT. Protein: CASSALLATSSGNTIYF. The chain uses TRBV7-8 and TRBJ1-3; D gene unclear. V gave up 5 bases and J gave up 0 bases, with 17 bases separating them. The germline gives CDR1 SGHVS, CDR2 FQNEAQ. The CDR3 has 17 amino acids.

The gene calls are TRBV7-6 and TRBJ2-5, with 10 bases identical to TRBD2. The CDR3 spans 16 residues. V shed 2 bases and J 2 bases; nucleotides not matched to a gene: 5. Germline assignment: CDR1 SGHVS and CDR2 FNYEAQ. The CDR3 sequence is CASSLPVLAGQETQYF. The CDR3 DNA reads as TGTGCCAGCAGCTTACCCGTACTAGCGGGGCAAGAGACCCAGTACTTC.

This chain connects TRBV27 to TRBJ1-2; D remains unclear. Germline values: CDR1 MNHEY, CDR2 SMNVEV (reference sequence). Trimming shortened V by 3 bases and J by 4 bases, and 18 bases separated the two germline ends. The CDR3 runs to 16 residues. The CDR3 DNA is TGTGCCAGCAGTTTTCTCGGTCTGGGAGCGGGCTATGGCTACACCTTC. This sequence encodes CASSFLGLGAGYGYTF.

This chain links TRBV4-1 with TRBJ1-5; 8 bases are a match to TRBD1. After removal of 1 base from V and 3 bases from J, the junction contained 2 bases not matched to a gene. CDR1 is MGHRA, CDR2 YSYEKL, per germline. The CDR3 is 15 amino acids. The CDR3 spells CASSQADRDNQPQHF. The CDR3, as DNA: TGCGCCAGCAGCCAAGCGGACAGGGACAATCAGCCCCAGCATTTT.

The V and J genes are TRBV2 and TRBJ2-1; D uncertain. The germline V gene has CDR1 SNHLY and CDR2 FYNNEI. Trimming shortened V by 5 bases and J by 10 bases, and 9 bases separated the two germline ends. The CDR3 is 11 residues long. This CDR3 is CASSTLREQFF. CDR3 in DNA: TGTGCCAGCAGTACTCTGAGGGAGCAGTTCTTC.

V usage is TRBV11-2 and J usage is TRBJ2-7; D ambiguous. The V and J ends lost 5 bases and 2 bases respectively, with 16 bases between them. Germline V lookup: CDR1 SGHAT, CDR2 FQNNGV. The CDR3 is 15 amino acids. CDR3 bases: TGTGCCAGCAGCCTGGGGTTATCGGGTACCTACGAGCAGTACTTC. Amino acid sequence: CASSLGLSGTYEQYF.

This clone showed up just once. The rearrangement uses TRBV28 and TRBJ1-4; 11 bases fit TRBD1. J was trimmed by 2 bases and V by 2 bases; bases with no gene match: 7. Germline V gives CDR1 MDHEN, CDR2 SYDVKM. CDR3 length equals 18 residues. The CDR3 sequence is CASSLPGQGATTNEKLFF. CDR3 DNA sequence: TGTGCCAGCAGTTTACCCGGACAGGGGGCGACGACTAATGAAAAACTGTTTTTT.

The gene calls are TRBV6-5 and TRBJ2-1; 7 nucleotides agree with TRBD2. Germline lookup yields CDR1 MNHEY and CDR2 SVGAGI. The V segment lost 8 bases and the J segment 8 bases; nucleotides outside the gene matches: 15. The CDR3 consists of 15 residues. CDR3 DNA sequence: TGTGCCAGCTCCGAGGGCCAACGGGAGGTCCATGAGCAGTTCTTC. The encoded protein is CASSEGQREVHEQFF.

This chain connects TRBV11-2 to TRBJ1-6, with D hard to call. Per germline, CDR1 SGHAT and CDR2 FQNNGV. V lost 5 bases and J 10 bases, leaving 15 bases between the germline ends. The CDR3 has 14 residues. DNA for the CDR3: TGTGCCAGCAGCCCCAGTATCGAGAACTCACCCCTCCACTTT. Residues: CASSPSIENSPLHF.

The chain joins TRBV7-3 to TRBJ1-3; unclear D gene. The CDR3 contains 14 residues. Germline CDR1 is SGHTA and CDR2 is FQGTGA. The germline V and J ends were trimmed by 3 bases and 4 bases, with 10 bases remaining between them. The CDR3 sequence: CASSLDPTGNTIYF. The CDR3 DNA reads TGTGCCAGCAGCTTGGACCCCACGGGAAACACCATATATTTT. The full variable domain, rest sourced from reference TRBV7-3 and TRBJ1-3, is GAGVSQTPSNKVTEKGKYVELRCDPISGHTALYWYRQSLGQGPEFLIYFQGTGAADDSGLPNDRFFAVRPEGSVSTLKIQRTERGDSAVYLCASSLDPTGNTIYFGEGSWLTVV.

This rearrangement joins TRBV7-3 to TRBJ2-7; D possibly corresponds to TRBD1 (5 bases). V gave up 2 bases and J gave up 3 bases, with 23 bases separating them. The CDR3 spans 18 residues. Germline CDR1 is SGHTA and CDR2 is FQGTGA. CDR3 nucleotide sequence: TGTGCCAGCAGCTTAGTACAGGTCAGCAGTATTATTGGCTACGAGCAGTACTTC. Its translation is CASSLVQVSSIIGYEQYF.

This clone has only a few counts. CDR3 bases: TGTGCCAGCAGCTTAGCTTCCCTGTTCCGGGACAGGGGCACCCATAATTCACCCCTCCACTTT. Translation: CASSLASLFRDRGTHNSPLHF. V is TRBV7-8 and J is TRBJ1-6, with 10 bases fitting TRBD1. Germline trimming cut 0 bases from V and 5 bases from J; bases unmatched to any gene: 16. The CDR3 is 21 residues long. Germline CDR1 is SGHVS and CDR2 is FQNEAQ.

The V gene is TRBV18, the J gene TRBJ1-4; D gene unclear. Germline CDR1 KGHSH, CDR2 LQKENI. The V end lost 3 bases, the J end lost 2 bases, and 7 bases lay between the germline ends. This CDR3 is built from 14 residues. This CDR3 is CASSPIQTNEKLFF. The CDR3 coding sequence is TGTGCCAGCTCACCGATACAGACTAATGAAAAACTGTTTTTT. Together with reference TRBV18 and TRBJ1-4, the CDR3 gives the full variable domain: NAGVMQNPRHLVRRRGQEARLRCSPMKGHSHVYWYRQLPEEGLKFMVYLQKENIIDESGMPKERFSAEFPKEGPSILRIQQVVRGDSAAYFCASSPIQTNEKLFFGSGTQLSVL.

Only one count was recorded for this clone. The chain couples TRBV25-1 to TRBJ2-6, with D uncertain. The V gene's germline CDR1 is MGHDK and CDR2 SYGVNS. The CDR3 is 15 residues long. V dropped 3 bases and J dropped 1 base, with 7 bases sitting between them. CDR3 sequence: CASSEEGSGANVLTF. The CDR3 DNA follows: TGTGCCAGCAGTGAGGAAGGGTCTGGGGCCAACGTCCTGACTTTC.

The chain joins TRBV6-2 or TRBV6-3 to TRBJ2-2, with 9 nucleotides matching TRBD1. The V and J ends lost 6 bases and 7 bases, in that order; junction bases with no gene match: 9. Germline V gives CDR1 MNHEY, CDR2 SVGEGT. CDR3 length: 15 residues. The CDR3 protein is CASSHGTGSGGELFF. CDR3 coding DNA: TGTGCCAGCAGCCATGGGACAGGGAGTGGCGGGGAGCTGTTTTTT.

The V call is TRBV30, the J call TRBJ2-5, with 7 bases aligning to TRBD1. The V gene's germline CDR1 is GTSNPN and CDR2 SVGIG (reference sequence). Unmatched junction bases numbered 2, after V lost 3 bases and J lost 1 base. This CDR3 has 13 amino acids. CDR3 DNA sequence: TGTGCCTGGAGCGGGGACAGCCAAGAGACCCAGTACTTC. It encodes CAWSGDSQETQYF.